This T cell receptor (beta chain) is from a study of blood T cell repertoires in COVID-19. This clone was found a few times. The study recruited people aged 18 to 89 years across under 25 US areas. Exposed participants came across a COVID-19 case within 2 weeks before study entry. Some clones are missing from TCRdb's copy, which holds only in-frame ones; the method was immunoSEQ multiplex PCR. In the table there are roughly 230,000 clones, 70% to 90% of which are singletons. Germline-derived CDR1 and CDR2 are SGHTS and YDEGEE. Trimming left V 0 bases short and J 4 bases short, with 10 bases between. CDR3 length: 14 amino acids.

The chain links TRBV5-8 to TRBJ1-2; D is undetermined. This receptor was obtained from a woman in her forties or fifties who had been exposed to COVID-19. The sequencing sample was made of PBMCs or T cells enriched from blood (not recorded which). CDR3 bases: TGTGCCAGCAGCTTGGCGGGGTCAGGCTATGGCTACACCTTC. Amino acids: CASSLAGSGYGYTF.